This is a list of T cell receptor beta chains from one sample in a study of pediatric ulcerative colitis. The data were produced by immunoSEQ multiplex PCR, yet TCRdb's version contains in-frame clones alone and is incomplete. The sample has about 64,000 clones, 80% to 90% seen once. The specimen was blood. These receptors all come from a boy younger than 18 with severe ulcerative colitis. CDR3s include the opening cysteine and the closing phenylalanine or tryptophan. The D gene is left open where the match is weak. For some rows the clone size is stated as once, few or many, or as a class when expanded; others skip it.

d_gene,v_gene,abundance,j_gene,CDR3nt,CDR3aa
NA,TRBV5-1,NA,TRBJ1-4,TGCGCCAGCAGGGGTACGGACGAAAAACTGTTTTTT,CASRGTDEKLFF
NA,TRBV2,NA,TRBJ2-3,TGTGCCAGCACCTCTAGGGTAGGGGCTGCCACAGATACGCAGTATTTT,CASTSRVGAATDTQYF
NA,TRBV29-1,once,TRBJ2-7,TGCAGCGTCCCCGGAGGGGCCTACGAGCAGTACTTC,CSVPGGAYEQYF
TRBD2,TRBV6-1,NA,TRBJ2-1,TGTGCCAGCAGTGGGGGGAGGACTAGCGGCTACAATGAGCAGTTCTTC,CASSGGRTSGYNEQFF
NA,TRBV29-1,NA,TRBJ1-2,TGCAGCGTTGGGTTAGGGGCGCGAGGCTACACCTTC,CSVGLGARGYTF
TRBD2,TRBV5-1,NA,TRBJ2-3,TGCGCCAGCAGCCGTCTAGCGGGAGCGTCAGATACGCAGTATTTT,CASSRLAGASDTQYF
NA,TRBV6-5,NA,TRBJ2-1,TGTGCCAGCAGTTATGGGGTTGACAGCCACAATGAGCAGTTCTTC,CASSYGVDSHNEQFF
NA,TRBV4-3,NA,TRBJ2-7,TGCGCCAGCAGCCAAGATCAGGTCCCGAGCTACGAGCAGTACTTC,CASSQDQVPSYEQYF
NA,TRBV18,NA,TRBJ2-2,TGTGCCAGCTCACCGGACTACACCGGGGAGCTGTTTTTT,CASSPDYTGELFF
NA,TRBV4-1,NA,TRBJ2-1,TGCGCCAGCAGCCGCGAGGACAGCTCCTACAATGAGCAGTTCTTC,CASSREDSSYNEQFF
TRBD2,TRBV7-9,NA,TRBJ2-1,TGTGCCAGCAGCCTGACTAGCGCCTACAATGAGCAGTTCTTC,CASSLTSAYNEQFF
NA,TRBV7-2,NA,TRBJ2-7,TGTGCCAGCAGCTTAGAGTGGGGAGGGGGCTACGAGCAGTACTTC,CASSLEWGGGYEQYF
TRBD2,TRBV19,once,TRBJ2-2,TGTGCCAGTACCCCGGGGGGAGTGACCACCGGGGAGCTGTTTTTT,CASTPGGVTTGELFF
TRBD2,TRBV16,NA,TRBJ2-1,TGTGCCAGCAGCCCGACTAGCGGGAGTCACTACAATGAGCAGTTCTTC,CASSPTSGSHYNEQFF
NA,TRBV11-2,NA,TRBJ1-1,TGTGCCAGCAGCTCGGACAGAGTCACTGAAGCTTTCTTT,CASSSDRVTEAFF
NA,TRBV30,once,TRBJ1-1,TGTGCCTGGAAACAGCTAATGAACACTGAAGCTTTCTTT,CAWKQLMNTEAFF
NA,TRBV4-2,NA,TRBJ1-1,TGTGCCAGCAGCCAAGATTTGAACAGCCAAAAGGCGGCTTTCTTT,CASSQDLNSQKAAFF
NA,TRBV5-8,NA,TRBJ1-1,TGTGCCAGCAGCTTTCCCGGGGGCACTGAAGCTTTCTTT,CASSFPGGTEAFF
NA,TRBV9,NA,TRBJ2-6,TGTGCCAGCAGCGTGGGCAGAGAGGGCTCTGGGGCCAACGTCCTGACTTTC,CASSVGREGSGANVLTF
TRBD2,TRBV30,once,TRBJ2-7,TGTGCCTCGCGGGGGAGCTCCTACGAGCAGTACTTC,CASRGSSYEQYF
TRBD1,TRBV4-2,few,TRBJ1-1,TGTGCCAGCAGCCAAGGACAGGGGCCAACCTTAGAAGCTTTCTTT,CASSQGQGPTLEAFF
NA,TRBV19,NA,TRBJ1-2,TGTGCCAGTAACCCTAAACAGGGATCATTCTATGGCTACACCTTC,CASNPKQGSFYGYTF
NA,TRBV19,NA,TRBJ1-3,TGTGCCAGTAGTATGACAACTGGAAACACCATATATTTT,CASSMTTGNTIYF
NA,TRBV13,once,TRBJ2-6,TGTGCCAGCAGCTGGGGAGAGGTGGGGGCCAACGTCCTGACTTTC,CASSWGEVGANVLTF
TRBD1,TRBV7-9,NA,TRBJ2-7,TGTGCCAGCAGCTGGGGACAGGGGAGGCGCGAGCAGTACTTC,CASSWGQGRREQYF
NA,TRBV6-6,NA,TRBJ1-2,TGTGCCAGCACCCTAACAGGGTTAGATGGCTACACCTTC,CASTLTGLDGYTF
TRBD1,TRBV19,NA,TRBJ1-2,TGTGCCAGTAGTTTAGGGACAGGGACTTTCGGTGGCTACACCTTC,CASSLGTGTFGGYTF
NA,TRBV4-1,NA,TRBJ2-2,TGCGCCAGCAGCCAAGTTCTCCAGGGTACGGGCGGGGAGCTGTTTTTT,CASSQVLQGTGGELFF
NA,TRBV2,NA,TRBJ2-1,TGTGCCAGCAGTGAAGACAGGGTAAATGAGCAGTTCTTC,CASSEDRVNEQFF
NA,TRBV30,NA,TRBJ2-2,TGTGCCTGGAGTGTACGAGGGAGACTAACCAACACCGGGGAGCTGTTTTTT,CAWSVRGRLTNTGELFF
NA,TRBV4-1,NA,TRBJ2-3,TGCGCCAGCAGCCAAGTGCCAGTCACAGATACGCAGTATTTT,CASSQVPVTDTQYF
NA,TRBV7-9,few,TRBJ1-1,TGTGCCAGCAGCTTAGACGACAGGCCGAACACTGAAGCTTTCTTT,CASSLDDRPNTEAFF
NA,TRBV18,once,TRBJ2-1,TGTGCCAGCTCCCCCGACAGGAGCTCCTACAATGAGCAGTTCTTC,CASSPDRSSYNEQFF
NA,TRBV6-1,NA,TRBJ2-7,TGTGCCAGCAGTGAAAGTGTGTCTACTTCCCTTTTAGGGCAGTACTTC,CASSESVSTSLLGQYF
NA,TRBV12-5,few,TRBJ1-2,TGTGCTGGACGTAGGGACGGTGACTATGGCTACACCTTC,CAGRRDGDYGYTF
NA,TRBV11-2,NA,TRBJ1-4,TGTGCCAGCAGCTTAGGTCCGGGTGGAAATGAAAAACTGTTTTTT,CASSLGPGGNEKLFF
NA,TRBV6-5,NA,TRBJ2-1,TGTGCCAGCAGTTATGGCGCCGTAACGTCCTACAATGAGCAGTTCTTC,CASSYGAVTSYNEQFF
NA,TRBV11-2,NA,TRBJ2-1,TGTGCCAGCAGCTTAGGCGTGCGTGAAGAGCAGTTCTTC,CASSLGVREEQFF
TRBD2,TRBV19,NA,TRBJ2-3,TGTGCCAGTAGTACACTCCTAGCGGGCGAAAGCACAGATACGCAGTATTTT,CASSTLLAGESTDTQYF
NA,TRBV29-1,NA,TRBJ2-5,TGCAGCGTTGACGGAGGACTGGGCACATCGGTCTGGGAGACCCAGTACTTC,CSVDGGLGTSVWETQYF
TRBD1,TRBV6-5,NA,TRBJ1-2,TGTGCCAGCAGTTCACAGGGGGCTGGAAGTCATGGCTACACCTTC,CASSSQGAGSHGYTF
NA,TRBV30,NA,TRBJ1-1,TGTGCCTGGACCCAGCGAAACACTGAAGCTTTCTTT,CAWTQRNTEAFF
NA,TRBV16,NA,TRBJ2-2,TGTGCCAGCAGCCAAGAGCTCCTAGGTAACACCGGGGAGCTGTTTTTT,CASSQELLGNTGELFF
NA,TRBV12-5,NA,TRBJ1-5,TGTGCTAGTGGTCCCCCCGTTCCGAATCAGCCCCAGCATTTT,CASGPPVPNQPQHF
TRBD2,TRBV11-3,NA,TRBJ2-3,TGTGCCAGCAGCTTATTAGGGGGACTAGGGGAGACGCAGTATTTT,CASSLLGGLGETQYF
TRBD2,TRBV5-1,NA,TRBJ2-5,TGCGCCAGCAGCTCTCCGAGAGCGGGAGCTGTAGAGACCCAGTACTTC,CASSSPRAGAVETQYF